A selection of T cell receptor beta chains follows, all from one sample in a study of blood T cell repertoires in COVID-19. The protocol was immunoSEQ multiplex PCR, while the TCRdb copy is restricted to in-frame clones and leaves out a portion. This table holds tens of thousands of clones, over 75% found once. The sequencing input was peripheral blood. Receptors originate from a man older than 75 in a cohort sampled during active COVID-19. Both conserved end residues are trimmed from each CDR3. Each record gives: D gene, V gene, clone size, CDR3 protein. D genes are given only for firm matches. Rows give clone size only sometimes, using once, few, many, or a class for an expanded clone.

TRBD2	TRBV9	NA	ASSVAGGRADTQY
TRBD1	TRBV3-1/TRBV3-2	NA	ASRQGDEKLF
TRBD1	TRBV5-1	NA	ASSLFQGAISGANVLT
NA	TRBV2	NA	ASSSDMSYGYT
NA	TRBV30	NA	AWGGKGGSETQY
NA	TRBV6-4	once	ASSENFGGGTSTDTQY
NA	TRBV6-2/TRBV6-3	NA	ASSYSTRTDTQY
TRBD1	TRBV19	NA	ASGTVGNQPQH
NA	TRBV30	NA	AWVLQGTNTEAF
TRBD2	TRBV6-5	NA	ASSSSSGATYEQY
NA	TRBV19	NA	ASTPSPVPGELF
TRBD2	TRBV4-1	NA	ASSQSGRAYSYNEQF
TRBD1	TRBV4-3	NA	ASSQDGTGNEKLF
TRBD1	TRBV24-1	NA	ATSDSRTGALETQY
NA	TRBV7-3	NA	ASSLNSGGELF
TRBD1	TRBV6-4	NA	ASSRTGGTDTQY
TRBD1	TRBV10-1	NA	ASSGTVPYGYT
NA	TRBV12-5	NA	ASGLNSAEAF
TRBD2	TRBV5-1	NA	ASSRRLAGGTDTQY
TRBD1	TRBV9	once	ASSVGAGGADTQY
NA	TRBV6-4	NA	ASSDPPCPDQPQH
NA	TRBV29-1	NA	SVGSIRVDSYEQY
TRBD2	TRBV27	NA	ASSLTSRGYNEQF
TRBD1	TRBV5-1	NA	ASSLAGRGLVQY
TRBD2	TRBV2	NA	ASSLTSGGNNEQF
TRBD2	TRBV7-2	NA	ASSSGLAPRSTDTQY
TRBD2	TRBV10-3	once	ATGLANSGGELF
TRBD1	TRBV12-3/TRBV12-4	NA	ASKTGGEQF
NA	TRBV7-3	NA	ASSSTREETQY
NA	TRBV6-6	NA	ASSIRSLETQY
NA	TRBV4-3	NA	ASSPGERNTEAF
TRBD1	TRBV30	NA	AWSVQGAGGYT
NA	TRBV7-2	NA	ASSFYSGTNEQF
NA	TRBV6-5	NA	ASSYRGGTPVYEQY
TRBD1	TRBV24-1	NA	ATSDQDGTGRETQY
TRBD2	TRBV24-1	NA	ATSGSGRGNEQF
TRBD2	TRBV29-1	NA	SVERGVGNEQF
TRBD1	TRBV6-6	NA	ASSQKGQGFISSSAYEQY
NA	TRBV11-2	NA	ASSLAQGHEQY
TRBD1	TRBV15	NA	ATSRDPGQRETQY
NA	TRBV19	NA	ASSDALGRGGDQPQH